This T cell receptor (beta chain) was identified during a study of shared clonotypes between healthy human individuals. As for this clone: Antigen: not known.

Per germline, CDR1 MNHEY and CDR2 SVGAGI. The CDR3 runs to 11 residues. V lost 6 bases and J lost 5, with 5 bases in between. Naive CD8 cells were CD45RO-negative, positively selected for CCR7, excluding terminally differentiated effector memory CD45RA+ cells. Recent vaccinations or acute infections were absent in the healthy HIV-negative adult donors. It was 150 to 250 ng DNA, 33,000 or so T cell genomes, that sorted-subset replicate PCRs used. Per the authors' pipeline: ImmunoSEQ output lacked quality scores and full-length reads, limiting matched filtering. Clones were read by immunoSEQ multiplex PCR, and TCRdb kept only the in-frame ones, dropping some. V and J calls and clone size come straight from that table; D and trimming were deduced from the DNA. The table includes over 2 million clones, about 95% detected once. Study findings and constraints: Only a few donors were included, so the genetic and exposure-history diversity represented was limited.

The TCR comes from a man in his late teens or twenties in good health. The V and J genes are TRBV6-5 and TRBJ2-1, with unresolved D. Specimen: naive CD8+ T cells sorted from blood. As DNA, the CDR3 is TGTGCCAGCAGCCCCGACAATGAGCAGTTCTTC. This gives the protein CASSPDNEQFF.